Listed below are T cell receptor beta chains from one sample, sequenced in a study of T cell repertoires in cytomegalovirus infection. Their antigens remain unidentified. In TCRdb, the reads were re-called with MiXCR into one record per CDR3 protein. Of about half a million distinct CDR3 sequences in the sample, 30% to 40% were seen once. The sequenced sample was cultured PBMCs, obtained from culture after CMV antigen stimulation. The source is a human donor in good health (CMV status not recorded). Some clones in this sample may be carry-over from other donors' samples. Both conserved end residues are part of each CDR3. A D gene is named only where the DNA matches it firmly. Clone size, where shown, is once, few, many, or a class for clones that have expanded.

J gene: TRBJ1-1; D gene: -; clone size: -; V gene: TRBV19; CDR3 DNA: TGTGCCAGTACCCAGAAGAGGGACACTGAAGCTTTCTTT; CDR3 protein: CASTQKRDTEAFF
J gene: TRBJ2-1; D gene: TRBD1; clone size: -; V gene: TRBV20-1; CDR3 DNA: TGCAGTGCTCTCAGGACAGGGCGCCCATCGGGTTCAACCTTC; CDR3 protein: CSALRTGRPSGSTF
J gene: TRBJ2-3; D gene: -; clone size: -; V gene: TRBV6-2/TRBV6-3; CDR3 DNA: TGTGCCAGCAGTTACTCTGGCCCGCGATATACGCAGTATTTT; CDR3 protein: CASSYSGPRYTQYF
J gene: TRBJ2-1; D gene: -; clone size: -; V gene: TRBV4-2; CDR3 DNA: TGTGCCAGCAGCCAAGATGAGACGCTAAATGAGCAGTTCTTC; CDR3 protein: CASSQDETLNEQFF
J gene: TRBJ2-3; D gene: -; clone size: -; V gene: TRBV7-8; CDR3 DNA: TGTGCCAGCAGCTTTTGGGGGGGCACAGATACGCAGTATTTT; CDR3 protein: CASSFWGGTDTQYF
J gene: TRBJ1-4; D gene: -; clone size: many; V gene: TRBV12-3/TRBV12-4; CDR3 DNA: TGTGCCAGCAGTCCCTCGGGGCAGGCGAATGAAAAACTGTTTTTT; CDR3 protein: CASSPSGQANEKLFF
J gene: TRBJ2-2; D gene: -; clone size: -; V gene: TRBV7-3; CDR3 DNA: TGTGCCAGCAGCTTACGCGGAGGAATAACCGGGGAGCTGTTTTTT; CDR3 protein: CASSLRGGITGELFF
J gene: TRBJ2-7; D gene: -; clone size: -; V gene: TRBV28; CDR3 DNA: TGTGCCAGCAGTCCAATGGACGGGGTCTCCTACGAGCAGTACTTC; CDR3 protein: CASSPMDGVSYEQYF
J gene: TRBJ2-3; D gene: -; clone size: -; V gene: TRBV28; CDR3 DNA: TGTGCCAGCAGTTCCTACCCTCCCGAGGATGACACAGATACGCAGTATTTT; CDR3 protein: CASSSYPPEDDTDTQYF
J gene: TRBJ2-1; D gene: TRBD2; clone size: -; V gene: TRBV20-1; CDR3 DNA: TGCAGTGCTAGAGGAGAGCGGGAGGGCCGAGGCGCCTACAATGAGCAGTTCTTC; CDR3 protein: CSARGEREGRGAYNEQFF
J gene: TRBJ1-1; D gene: -; clone size: few; V gene: TRBV12-3/TRBV12-4; CDR3 DNA: TGTGCCAGCAGTTTTGAGTCTACTACTGAAGCTTTCTTT; CDR3 protein: CASSFESTTEAFF
J gene: TRBJ2-3; D gene: TRBD2; clone size: -; V gene: TRBV6-6; CDR3 DNA: TGTGCCAGCAGCCGACAAGCGGGAGGCTTCACAGATACGCAGTATTTT; CDR3 protein: CASSRQAGGFTDTQYF
J gene: TRBJ2-1; D gene: -; clone size: -; V gene: TRBV7-2; CDR3 DNA: TGTGCCAGCAGGGTACGTGCCGGCGGCCTCAATGAGCAGTTCTTC; CDR3 protein: CASRVRAGGLNEQFF
J gene: TRBJ1-1; D gene: TRBD1; clone size: -; V gene: TRBV24-1; CDR3 DNA: TGTGCCACCACCAATGACAGGGGCACTGAAGCTTTCTTT; CDR3 protein: CATTNDRGTEAFF
J gene: TRBJ2-2; D gene: TRBD1; clone size: many; V gene: TRBV7-6; CDR3 DNA: TGTGCCAGCAGCCCCGGGACAGGGACCGGGGAGCTGTTTTTT; CDR3 protein: CASSPGTGTGELFF
J gene: TRBJ2-3; D gene: -; clone size: -; V gene: TRBV11-1; CDR3 DNA: TGTGCCAGCAGCTTAGTGGCGAGCCTGTGGGCCACAGATACGCAGTATTTT; CDR3 protein: CASSLVASLWATDTQYF
J gene: TRBJ1-2; D gene: TRBD1; clone size: -; V gene: TRBV4-1; CDR3 DNA: TGCGCCAGCAGCCAAGTTGACAGGGATTCTCCTGGCTACACCTTC; CDR3 protein: CASSQVDRDSPGYTF
J gene: TRBJ1-2; D gene: -; clone size: few; V gene: TRBV10-3; CDR3 DNA: TGTGCCACCGAACCGTCCCCAGGAGCTAACTATGGCTACACCTTC; CDR3 protein: CATEPSPGANYGYTF
J gene: TRBJ2-2; D gene: TRBD2; clone size: few; V gene: TRBV19; CDR3 DNA: TGTGCCAGCCCCCCGGGGGCGGGAGGGCCCGGGGAGCTGTTTTTT; CDR3 protein: CASPPGAGGPGELFF
J gene: TRBJ1-4; D gene: TRBD1; clone size: -; V gene: TRBV28; CDR3 DNA: TGTGCCAGCAGTCCAGGGGGCTCGGAAAAACTGTTTTTT; CDR3 protein: CASSPGGSEKLFF
J gene: TRBJ2-2; D gene: TRBD2; clone size: many; V gene: TRBV7-6; CDR3 DNA: TGTGCCAGCAGCTTCGTAAACCCGGGACTAGCGGGAGCCGGGGAGCTGTTTTTT; CDR3 protein: CASSFVNPGLAGAGELFF
J gene: TRBJ2-1; D gene: TRBD2; clone size: -; V gene: TRBV18; CDR3 DNA: TGTGCCAGCTCACCATTCGGGACTAGTAGCTCCTACAATGAGCAGTTCTTC; CDR3 protein: CASSPFGTSSSYNEQFF
J gene: TRBJ2-4; D gene: TRBD2; clone size: -; V gene: TRBV6-2/TRBV6-3; CDR3 DNA: TGTGCCAGCAGACATGGACTAGCGGGGGAGAAACTAGCCAAAAACATTCAGTACTTC; CDR3 protein: CASRHGLAGEKLAKNIQYF
J gene: TRBJ2-1; D gene: TRBD2; clone size: -; V gene: TRBV12-3/TRBV12-4; CDR3 DNA: TGTGCCAGCAGTTTTCCGGGACTAGCCGGCTACAATGAGCAGTTCTTC; CDR3 protein: CASSFPGLAGYNEQFF
J gene: TRBJ2-5; D gene: -; clone size: many; V gene: TRBV18; CDR3 DNA: TGTGCCAGCTCACCTGAGGAAGGGAAAGGGACCCAGTACTTC; CDR3 protein: CASSPEEGKGTQYF
J gene: TRBJ2-5; D gene: TRBD2; clone size: many; V gene: TRBV12-3/TRBV12-4; CDR3 DNA: TGTGCCAGCAGTCCCTTTCTAGCGGGACAACAAGAGACCCAGTACTTC; CDR3 protein: CASSPFLAGQQETQYF
J gene: TRBJ2-3; D gene: -; clone size: -; V gene: TRBV12-3/TRBV12-4; CDR3 DNA: TGTGCCAGCGCCCGGACATTTGACAGCACAGATACGCAGTATTTT; CDR3 protein: CASARTFDSTDTQYF
J gene: TRBJ2-1; D gene: TRBD2; clone size: -; V gene: TRBV5-6; CDR3 DNA: TGTGCCAGCAGCCTAATACTAGCGGGTTACTACAATGAGCAGTTCTTC; CDR3 protein: CASSLILAGYYNEQFF
J gene: TRBJ2-2; D gene: -; clone size: -; V gene: TRBV6-2/TRBV6-3; CDR3 DNA: TGTGCCAGCGCACATATAGGCAGAGCGAACACCGGGGAGCTGTTTTTT; CDR3 protein: CASAHIGRANTGELFF
J gene: TRBJ1-6; D gene: -; clone size: once; V gene: TRBV28; CDR3 DNA: TGTGCCAGCACCACAACAGGTCTCGGAAATTCACCCCTCCACTTT; CDR3 protein: CASTTTGLGNSPLHF
J gene: TRBJ2-2; D gene: TRBD2; clone size: -; V gene: TRBV7-3; CDR3 DNA: TGTGCCAGCAGACGATATAGCGGGAGCGCGAACACCGGGGAGCTGTTTTTT; CDR3 protein: CASRRYSGSANTGELFF
J gene: TRBJ2-3; D gene: TRBD2; clone size: -; V gene: TRBV7-9; CDR3 DNA: TGTGCCAGCAGCTTCGCGGGGGAGGGAGATACGCAGTATTTT; CDR3 protein: CASSFAGEGDTQYF
J gene: TRBJ2-1; D gene: TRBD2; clone size: -; V gene: TRBV19; CDR3 DNA: TGTGCCAGTCAAAGCGGGACTAGCGGGACTTCTGAGCAGTTCTTC; CDR3 protein: CASQSGTSGTSEQFF
J gene: TRBJ2-3; D gene: TRBD2; clone size: -; V gene: TRBV19; CDR3 DNA: TGTGCCAGCCTAGAGAGACTAGCAGAACTCACAGATACGCAGTATTTT; CDR3 protein: CASLERLAELTDTQYF
J gene: TRBJ2-7; D gene: -; clone size: -; V gene: TRBV28; CDR3 DNA: TGTGCCAGCAGGGTTCAAGGCGAGGGCTACGAGCAGTACTTC; CDR3 protein: CASRVQGEGYEQYF
J gene: TRBJ1-1; D gene: -; clone size: few; V gene: TRBV11-3; CDR3 DNA: TGTGCCAGCAGCTTTAGGTATGGGGGGGAGGTGACTGAAGCTTTCTTT; CDR3 protein: CASSFRYGGEVTEAFF
J gene: TRBJ1-2; D gene: -; clone size: once; V gene: TRBV27; CDR3 DNA: TGTGCCAGCACCAAAACAGGACTACGGCATGGCTACACCTTC; CDR3 protein: CASTKTGLRHGYTF
J gene: TRBJ1-1; D gene: TRBD1; clone size: few; V gene: TRBV28; CDR3 DNA: TGTGCCAGCACTCTGGGACAGGTGAACACTGAAGCTTTCTTT; CDR3 protein: CASTLGQVNTEAFF
J gene: TRBJ2-3; D gene: TRBD1; clone size: -; V gene: TRBV7-8; CDR3 DNA: TGTGCCAGCAGCACGCCAGACAGGGGAGGCACAGATACGCAGTATTTT; CDR3 protein: CASSTPDRGGTDTQYF
J gene: TRBJ2-1; D gene: TRBD1; clone size: once; V gene: TRBV15; CDR3 DNA: TGTGCCACCAGCAGAGCAGGGGGACAGTACAATGAGCAGTTCTTC; CDR3 protein: CATSRAGGQYNEQFF
J gene: TRBJ2-1; D gene: TRBD2; clone size: few; V gene: TRBV15; CDR3 DNA: TGTGCCACCAGCAGAGGACAAACTAGCGGGGGATACAATGAGCAGTTCTTC; CDR3 protein: CATSRGQTSGGYNEQFF
J gene: TRBJ2-3; D gene: -; clone size: -; V gene: TRBV2; CDR3 DNA: TGTGCCAGCACCCTCGAGCGGACTACGCAGTATTTT; CDR3 protein: CASTLERTTQYF
J gene: TRBJ1-5; D gene: -; clone size: -; V gene: TRBV25-1; CDR3 DNA: TGTGCCAGCAGTGAATCCCACAGGACGAGCCACAATCAGCCCCAGCATTTT; CDR3 protein: CASSESHRTSHNQPQHF
J gene: TRBJ1-2; D gene: -; clone size: many; V gene: TRBV11-2; CDR3 DNA: TGTGCCAGCAGCCACGGGACGGCGAACTATGGCTACACCTTC; CDR3 protein: CASSHGTANYGYTF
J gene: TRBJ2-2; D gene: TRBD2; clone size: few; V gene: TRBV11-1; CDR3 DNA: TGTGCCAGCAGCCATAGCGGGGTGAACACCGGGGAGCTGTTTTTT; CDR3 protein: CASSHSGVNTGELFF
J gene: TRBJ2-2; D gene: TRBD2; clone size: -; V gene: TRBV7-2; CDR3 DNA: TGTGCCAGCAGGATAGCGGGCACGAACACCGGGGAGCTGTTTTTT; CDR3 protein: CASRIAGTNTGELFF
J gene: TRBJ1-4; D gene: TRBD1; clone size: -; V gene: TRBV7-2; CDR3 DNA: TGTGCCAGCAGCTCGGGACAGGGGGTACGACTGTTTTTT; CDR3 protein: CASSSGQGVRLFF
J gene: TRBJ2-5; D gene: TRBD2; clone size: -; V gene: TRBV5-1; CDR3 DNA: TGCGCCAGCAGCTTTGTCGGGAGGGCCGGGTCTGTCCAAGAGACCCAGTACTTC; CDR3 protein: CASSFVGRAGSVQETQYF
J gene: TRBJ2-1; D gene: TRBD2; clone size: once; V gene: TRBV14; CDR3 DNA: TGTGCCAGCAGCCACCCAGCGGGAGGGTTCAATGAGCAGTTCTTC; CDR3 protein: CASSHPAGGFNEQFF